This T cell receptor beta chain came from a study of T cell responses to AZD1222 COVID-19 vaccine. Trimming took off 6 bases at V and 10 bases at J, with 23 bases between the two ends. This CDR3 has 15 residues. Germline V gene data show CDR1 as MDHEN and CDR2 as SYDVKM. Points from the study as a whole: Females outnumbered males among donors, who were mostly white British; clonal diversity was possibly underestimated. CD4 TCRs covered the whole spike, strongest at regions 160-218 and 743-854.

As regards this clone: Its cognate antigen is unknown.

The assay was immunoSEQ multiplex PCR, and TCRdb's table has in-frame clones only and misses some. The sample shows 50,000 or so clones, about nine tenths of them seen only once. Material: peripheral blood, obtained 28 days after the second AZD1222 dose. This sequence originates from an adult who received the AZD1222 COVID-19 vaccine. The V and J genes are TRBV28 and TRBJ2-3, with TRBD2 as a possible D gene (6 bases). CDR3 bases: TGTGCCAGCAGCTCGTCCGGGACTCGGGATGGCGCGCAGTATTTT. Amino acid sequence: CASSSSGTRDGAQYF.